The clone carrying this TCR beta chain was detected only a few times. V was cut by 7 bases and J by 3 bases, with 16 bases left in between. Per germline, CDR1 MDHEN and CDR2 SYDVKM. The CDR3 totals 15 residues. RNA transcripts gave rise to amplified TCR beta CDR3 regions. RT-PCR in the first round (using the HTBI primer set) targeted the TCR CDR3. In TCRdb, the multiplex PCR reads were re-called with MiXCR into one record per CDR3 protein. The sample has fewer than 750,000 distinct CDR3 sequences, about 15% seen once. This sample is drawn from a study of T cells in Graves' hyperthyroidism and ophthalmopathy.

The gene calls are TRBV28 and TRBJ1-3, with D possibly being TRBD1 (5 bases). The TCR sequence derives from a woman aged 45-65 years with Graves' ophthalmopathy. The sequenced sample was blood. CDR3 loop: CASTSQGGDGNTIYF. CDR3 nucleotide sequence: TGTGCCAGCACTTCTCAGGGTGGGGATGGAAACACCATATATTTT.